This T cell receptor beta chain was recorded in a study of T cells after yellow fever vaccination. Whole-study results and caveats: High-abundance clonotypes from the bulk population could contaminate FACS-sorted repertoires.

The CDR3 covers 16 residues. Germline V gene sequence: CDR1 SGHDT, CDR2 YYEEEE. V was shortened by 5 bases and J by 1 base, with 16 bases between the two germline ends. The authors made TCR cDNA by 5'RACE template switching, adding a universal primer site and UMIs. TCRdb used MiXCR to reprocess the 5' RACE reads, holding one entry per CDR3 protein. Of a few hundred thousand distinct CDR3 sequences in the sample, roughly a sixth were seen once. About this clonotype: Its specificity is not known.

The specimen was PBMCs, collected less than 6 days after the first yellow fever vaccination. The chain links TRBV5-6 to TRBJ2-4, with D unresolved. This clonotype originated in a man younger than 35 who received the YFV17D yellow fever vaccine. As DNA, the CDR3 is TGTGCCAGCAGTCCGGGCCCGGAAGGGGCCAAAAACATTCAGTACTTC. This translates into CASSPGPEGAKNIQYF.